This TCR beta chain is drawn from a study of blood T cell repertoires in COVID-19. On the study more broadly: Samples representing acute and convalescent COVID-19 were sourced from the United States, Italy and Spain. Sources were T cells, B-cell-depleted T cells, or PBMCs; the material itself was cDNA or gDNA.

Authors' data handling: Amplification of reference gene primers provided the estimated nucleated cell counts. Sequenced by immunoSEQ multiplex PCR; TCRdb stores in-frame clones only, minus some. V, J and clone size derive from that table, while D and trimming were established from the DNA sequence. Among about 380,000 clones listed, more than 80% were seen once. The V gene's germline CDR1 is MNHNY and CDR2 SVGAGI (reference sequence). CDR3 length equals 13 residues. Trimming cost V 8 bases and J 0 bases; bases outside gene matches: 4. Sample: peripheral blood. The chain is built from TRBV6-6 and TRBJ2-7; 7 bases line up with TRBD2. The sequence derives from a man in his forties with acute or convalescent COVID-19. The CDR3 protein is CASVRDYSYEQYF. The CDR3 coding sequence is TGTGCCAGCGTCCGGGACTACTCCTACGAGCAGTACTTC.